The rows below give T cell receptor beta chains drawn from one sample of a study of T cells after yellow fever vaccination. TCRdb ran MiXCR on the 5' RACE reads and lists one entry per CDR3 protein. The sample comprises 140,000 to 150,000 distinct CDR3 sequences, more than 6.5% of which are singletons, and approximately 0.61% rests with the top ten. Sequenced material: CD4+ T cells sorted from PBMCs, taken 10 days after the yellow fever booster vaccination. The receptor set was obtained from a man younger than 45 who received the YFV17D yellow fever vaccine. Each CDR3 is given with its conserved first and last residue. The order of the fields is V gene, J gene, clone size, D gene, CDR3 protein, CDR3 DNA. The D gene is left open where the match is weak. The listing skips clone size in some rows; elsewhere it reads once, few, many or a size class.

v_call: TRBV18
j_call: TRBJ2-3
clone_size: few
d_call: -
cdr3_aa: CASSPLGQTDTQYF
cdr3_nt: TGTGCCAGCTCACCCCTCGGACAGACAGATACGCAGTATTTT

v_call: TRBV3-1
j_call: TRBJ2-7
clone_size: many
d_call: -
cdr3_aa: CASSQAVRREQYF
cdr3_nt: TGTGCCAGCAGCCAAGCCGTGCGTCGTGAGCAGTACTTC

v_call: TRBV20-1
j_call: TRBJ1-5
clone_size: few
d_call: -
cdr3_aa: CSARRLISAGYQPQHF
cdr3_nt: TGCAGTGCTAGAAGGTTAATCTCGGCAGGTTATCAGCCCCAGCATTTT

v_call: TRBV7-2
j_call: TRBJ2-7
clone_size: -
d_call: -
cdr3_aa: CASSSLQAAYEQYF
cdr3_nt: TGTGCCAGCAGCTCCCTACAAGCGGCCTACGAGCAGTACTTC

v_call: TRBV5-1
j_call: TRBJ2-7
clone_size: many
d_call: -
cdr3_aa: CASNTALGYEQYF
cdr3_nt: TGCGCCAGCAATACGGCCCTGGGCTACGAGCAGTACTTC

v_call: TRBV18
j_call: TRBJ1-1
clone_size: many
d_call: -
cdr3_aa: CASSVMNTEAFF
cdr3_nt: TGTGCCAGCTCGGTTATGAACACTGAAGCTTTCTTT

v_call: TRBV20-1
j_call: TRBJ1-4
clone_size: -
d_call: -
cdr3_aa: CSGTSSMAFPIATNEKLFF
cdr3_nt: TGCAGTGGTACCTCAAGTATGGCTTTCCCTATTGCAACTAATGAAAAACTGTTTTTT

v_call: TRBV29-1
j_call: TRBJ2-1
clone_size: many
d_call: TRBD1
cdr3_aa: CSAGTGLSSYNEQFF
cdr3_nt: TGCAGCGCTGGGACAGGTTTGAGCTCCTACAATGAGCAGTTCTTC

v_call: TRBV7-9
j_call: TRBJ2-7
clone_size: -
d_call: TRBD1
cdr3_aa: CASSPGQTTRITYEQYF
cdr3_nt: TGTGCCAGCAGCCCGGGACAGACAACAAGAATAACCTACGAGCAGTACTTC

v_call: TRBV20-1
j_call: TRBJ2-1
clone_size: -
d_call: -
cdr3_aa: CSAHRQGTYNEQFF
cdr3_nt: TGCAGTGCCCACCGGCAGGGTACTTACAATGAGCAGTTCTTC

v_call: TRBV25-1
j_call: TRBJ2-7
clone_size: -
d_call: -
cdr3_aa: CASSGTLSYEQYF
cdr3_nt: TGTGCCAGCAGTGGGACACTTTCCTACGAGCAGTACTTC

v_call: TRBV7-2
j_call: TRBJ2-7
clone_size: -
d_call: TRBD1
cdr3_aa: CASSLSGGLSYEQYF
cdr3_nt: TGTGCCAGCAGCTTATCAGGGGGCTTGTCCTACGAGCAGTACTTC

v_call: TRBV5-4
j_call: TRBJ2-7
clone_size: few
d_call: TRBD1
cdr3_aa: CASSPGGQGAYEQYF
cdr3_nt: TGTGCCAGCAGCCCGGGGGGACAGGGGGCCTACGAGCAGTACTTC

v_call: TRBV7-9
j_call: TRBJ2-7
clone_size: many
d_call: -
cdr3_aa: CASSLLVEQYF
cdr3_nt: TGTGCCAGCAGCCTCCTGGTCGAGCAGTACTTC

v_call: TRBV18
j_call: TRBJ2-1
clone_size: few
d_call: -
cdr3_aa: CASSATSYNEQFF
cdr3_nt: TGTGCCAGCTCGGCGACTAGTTACAATGAGCAGTTCTTC

v_call: TRBV29-1
j_call: TRBJ2-1
clone_size: many
d_call: -
cdr3_aa: CSVETSFGPYNEQFF
cdr3_nt: TGCAGCGTTGAGACGTCCTTTGGCCCTTACAATGAGCAGTTCTTC